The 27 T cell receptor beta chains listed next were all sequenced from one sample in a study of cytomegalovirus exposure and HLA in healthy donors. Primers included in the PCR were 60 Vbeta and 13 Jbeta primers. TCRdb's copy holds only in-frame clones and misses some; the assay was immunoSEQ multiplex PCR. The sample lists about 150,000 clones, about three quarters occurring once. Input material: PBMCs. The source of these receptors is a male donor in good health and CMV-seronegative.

The CDR3 protein is CATSTGGTDTQYF. CDR3 nucleotide sequence: TGTGCCACCAGCACCGGGGGGACAGATACGCAGTATTTT. The V call is TRBV15, the J call TRBJ2-3, with 7 bases identical to TRBD2. CDR1 is LNHNV, CDR2 YYDKDF, per germline (reference sequence). This CDR3 is built from 13 residues. J gave up 3 bases and V 4 bases, and 1 base lay outside the gene matches.

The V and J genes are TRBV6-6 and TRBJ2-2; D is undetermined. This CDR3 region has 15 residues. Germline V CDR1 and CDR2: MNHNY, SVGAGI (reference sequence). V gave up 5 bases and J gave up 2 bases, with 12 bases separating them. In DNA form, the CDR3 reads TGTGCCAGCAGTCCGTACAGCCCTAACACCGGGGAGCTGTTTTTT. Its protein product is CASSPYSPNTGELFF.

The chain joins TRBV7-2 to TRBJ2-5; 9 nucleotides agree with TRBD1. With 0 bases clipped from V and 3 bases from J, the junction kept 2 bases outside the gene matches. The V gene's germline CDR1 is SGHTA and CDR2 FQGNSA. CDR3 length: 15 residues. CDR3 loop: CASSLAGTGKETQYF. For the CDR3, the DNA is TGTGCCAGCAGCTTAGCCGGGACAGGGAAAGAGACCCAGTACTTC.

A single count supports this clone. Written as DNA, the CDR3 is TGTGCCAGCAGCTTCAGGACGGGGAGCTCCTACGAGCAGTACTTC. Protein sequence: CASSFRTGSSYEQYF. V is TRBV11-3 and J is TRBJ2-7, with D maybe TRBD2 (5 bases). V was trimmed by 3 bases and J by 0 bases, leaving 12 bases between them. The CDR3 is made up of 15 amino acids. The V gene's germline CDR1 is SGHNT and CDR2 YENEEA.

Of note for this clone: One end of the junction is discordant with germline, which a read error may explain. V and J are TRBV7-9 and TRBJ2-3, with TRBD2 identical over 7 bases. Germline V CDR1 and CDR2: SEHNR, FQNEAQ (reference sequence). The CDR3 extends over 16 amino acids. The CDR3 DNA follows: TGTTCCAGCAGCCCCGGGCGTGGCGGGGGAACAGATACGCAGTATTTT. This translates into CSSSPGRGGGTDTQYF.

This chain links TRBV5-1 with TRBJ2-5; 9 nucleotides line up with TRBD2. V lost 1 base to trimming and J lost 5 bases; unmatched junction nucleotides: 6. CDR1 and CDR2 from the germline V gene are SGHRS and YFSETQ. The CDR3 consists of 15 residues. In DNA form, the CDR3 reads TGCGCCAGCAGCTTGCCTAGCGGGAACAGGGAGACCCAGTACTTC. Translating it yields CASSLPSGNRETQYF.

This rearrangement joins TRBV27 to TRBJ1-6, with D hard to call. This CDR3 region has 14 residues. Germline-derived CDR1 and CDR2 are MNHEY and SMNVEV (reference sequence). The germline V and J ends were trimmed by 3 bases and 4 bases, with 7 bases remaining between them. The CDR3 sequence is CASSLDWYNSPLHF. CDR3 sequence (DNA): TGTGCCAGCAGTTTGGACTGGTATAATTCACCCCTCCACTTT.

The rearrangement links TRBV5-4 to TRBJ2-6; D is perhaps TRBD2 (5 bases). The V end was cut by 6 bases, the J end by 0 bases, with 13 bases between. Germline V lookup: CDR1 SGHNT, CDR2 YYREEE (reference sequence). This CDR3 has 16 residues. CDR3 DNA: TGTGCCAGCACCGACGGACTCAGCTCTGGGGCCAACGTCCTGACTTTC. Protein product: CASTDGLSSGANVLTF.

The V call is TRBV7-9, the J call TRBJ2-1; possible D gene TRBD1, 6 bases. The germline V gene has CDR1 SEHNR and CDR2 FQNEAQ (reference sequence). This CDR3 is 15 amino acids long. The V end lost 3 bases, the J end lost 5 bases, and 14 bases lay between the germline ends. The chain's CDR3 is CASSFLQGFDNEQFF. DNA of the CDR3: TGTGCCAGCAGCTTCCTACAGGGTTTCGACAATGAGCAGTTCTTC. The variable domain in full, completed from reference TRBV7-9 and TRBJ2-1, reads DTGVSQNPRHKITKRGQNVTFRCDPISEHNRLYWYRQTLGQGPEFLTYFQNEAQLEKSRLLSDRFSAERPKGSFSTLEIQRTEQGDSAMYLCASSFLQGFDNEQFFGPGTRLTVL.

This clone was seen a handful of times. The CDR3 DNA is TGTGCCAGCAGCCAAGTGGCCTCGGGAGAAAGCTACGAGCAGTACTTC. Its protein product is CASSQVASGESYEQYF. The chain employs TRBV14 and TRBJ2-7, with D tentatively TRBD2 (6 bases). Germline lookup yields CDR1 SGHDN and CDR2 FVKESK. V lost 1 base and J lost 3, with 16 bases in between. This CDR3 comprises 16 residues.

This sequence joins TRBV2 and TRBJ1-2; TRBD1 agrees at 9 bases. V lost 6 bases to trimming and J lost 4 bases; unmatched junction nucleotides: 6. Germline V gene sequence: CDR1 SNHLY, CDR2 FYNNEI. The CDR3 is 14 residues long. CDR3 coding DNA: TGTGCCAGCAGAGGGGACAGGGCGGGCTATGGCTACACCTTC. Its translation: CASRGDRAGYGYTF.

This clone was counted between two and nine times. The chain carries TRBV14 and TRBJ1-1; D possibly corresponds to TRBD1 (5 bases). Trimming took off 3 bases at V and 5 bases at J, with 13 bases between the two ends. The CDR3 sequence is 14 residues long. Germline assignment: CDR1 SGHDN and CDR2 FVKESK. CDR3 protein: CASSQTAWETEAFF. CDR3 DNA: TGTGCCAGCAGCCAGACAGCTTGGGAAACTGAAGCTTTCTTT.

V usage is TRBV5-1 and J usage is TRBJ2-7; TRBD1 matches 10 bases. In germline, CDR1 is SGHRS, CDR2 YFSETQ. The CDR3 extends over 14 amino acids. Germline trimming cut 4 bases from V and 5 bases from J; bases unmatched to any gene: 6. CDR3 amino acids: CASSPRDRGDEQYF. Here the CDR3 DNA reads TGCGCCAGCAGCCCCCGGGACAGGGGTGACGAGCAGTACTTC.

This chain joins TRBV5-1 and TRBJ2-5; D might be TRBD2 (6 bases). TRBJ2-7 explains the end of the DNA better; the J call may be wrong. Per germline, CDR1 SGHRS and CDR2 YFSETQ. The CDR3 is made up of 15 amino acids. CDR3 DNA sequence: TGCGCCAGCAGCGTCGGCGCGGGGATCACCTACGAGCAGTACTTC. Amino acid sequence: CASSVGAGITYEQYF.

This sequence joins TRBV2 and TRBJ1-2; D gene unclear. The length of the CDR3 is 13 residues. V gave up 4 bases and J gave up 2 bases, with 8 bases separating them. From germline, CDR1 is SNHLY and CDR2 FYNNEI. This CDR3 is CASSGSGNYGYTF. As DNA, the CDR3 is TGTGCCAGCAGTGGATCAGGAAACTATGGCTACACCTTC.

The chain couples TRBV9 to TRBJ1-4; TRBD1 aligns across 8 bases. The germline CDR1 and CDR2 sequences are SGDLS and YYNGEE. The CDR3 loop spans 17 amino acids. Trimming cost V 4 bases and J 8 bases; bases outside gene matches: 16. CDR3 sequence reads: CASSSRRTTGDGEKLFF. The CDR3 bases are TGTGCCAGCAGCAGCCGACGAACGACAGGGGATGGGGAAAAACTGTTTTTT.

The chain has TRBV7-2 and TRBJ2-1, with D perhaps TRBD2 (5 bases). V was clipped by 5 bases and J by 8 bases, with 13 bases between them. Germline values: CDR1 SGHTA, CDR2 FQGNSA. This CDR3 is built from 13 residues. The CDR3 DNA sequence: TGTGCCAGCAGCGTCCGACTAAACCATGAGCAGTTCTTC. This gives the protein CASSVRLNHEQFF.

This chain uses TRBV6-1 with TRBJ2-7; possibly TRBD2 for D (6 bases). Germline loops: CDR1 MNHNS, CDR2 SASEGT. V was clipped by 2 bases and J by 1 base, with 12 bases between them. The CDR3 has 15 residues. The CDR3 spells CASSEHGGESYEQYF. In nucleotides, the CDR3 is TGTGCCAGCAGTGAACATGGCGGGGAATCCTACGAGCAGTACTTC.

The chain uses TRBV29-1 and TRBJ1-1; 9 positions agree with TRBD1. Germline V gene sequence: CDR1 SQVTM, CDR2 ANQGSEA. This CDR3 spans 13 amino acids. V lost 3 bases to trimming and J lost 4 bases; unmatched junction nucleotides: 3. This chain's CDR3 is CSVEGQGGTEAFF. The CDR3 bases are TGCAGCGTTGAGGGACAGGGCGGCACTGAAGCTTTCTTT.

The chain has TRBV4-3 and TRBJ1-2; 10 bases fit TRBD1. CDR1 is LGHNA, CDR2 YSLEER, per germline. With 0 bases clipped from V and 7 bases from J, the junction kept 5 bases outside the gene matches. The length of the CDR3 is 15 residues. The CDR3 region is CASSQDGTGAGGYTF. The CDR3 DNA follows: TGCGCCAGCAGCCAAGATGGGACAGGGGCGGGTGGCTACACCTTC.

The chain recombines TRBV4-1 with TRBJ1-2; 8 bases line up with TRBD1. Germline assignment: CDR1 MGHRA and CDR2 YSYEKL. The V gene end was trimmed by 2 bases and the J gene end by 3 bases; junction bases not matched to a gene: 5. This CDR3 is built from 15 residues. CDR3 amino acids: CASSQPDREYYGYTF. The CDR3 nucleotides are TGCGCCAGCAGCCAACCGGACAGGGAATACTATGGCTACACCTTC.

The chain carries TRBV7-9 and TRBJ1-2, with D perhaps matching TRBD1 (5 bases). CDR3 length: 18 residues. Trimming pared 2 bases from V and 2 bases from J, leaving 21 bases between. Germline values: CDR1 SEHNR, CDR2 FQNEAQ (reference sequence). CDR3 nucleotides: TGTGCCAGCAGCTTACGGGGTGCGGGGCAGGAGGGCAACTATGGCTACACCTTC. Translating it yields CASSLRGAGQEGNYGYTF.

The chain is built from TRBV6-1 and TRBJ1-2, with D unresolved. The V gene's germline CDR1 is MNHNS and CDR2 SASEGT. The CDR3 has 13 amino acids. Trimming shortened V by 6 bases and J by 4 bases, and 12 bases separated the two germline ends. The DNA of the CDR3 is TGTGCCAGCAGCCTATCTGACTTCTATGGCTACACCTTC. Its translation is CASSLSDFYGYTF.

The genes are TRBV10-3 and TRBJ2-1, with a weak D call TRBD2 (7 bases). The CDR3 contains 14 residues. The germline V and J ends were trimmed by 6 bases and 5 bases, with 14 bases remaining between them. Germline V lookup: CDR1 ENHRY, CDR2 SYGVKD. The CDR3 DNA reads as TGTGCCATCAGGAGACTAGCAGGGGACAATGAGCAGTTCTTC. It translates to CAIRRLAGDNEQFF.

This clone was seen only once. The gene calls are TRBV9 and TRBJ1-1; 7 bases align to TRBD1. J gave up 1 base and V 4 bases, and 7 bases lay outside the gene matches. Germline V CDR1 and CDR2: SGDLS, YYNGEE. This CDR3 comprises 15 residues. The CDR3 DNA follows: TGTGCCAGCAGCAGAGGGGGACAGCCGAACACTGAAGCTTTCTTT. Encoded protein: CASSRGGQPNTEAFF.

DNA for the CDR3: TGTGCCTGGAGTGCGGGACAGGGCCACCTCGGGACTGAAGCTTTCTTT. Its translation: CAWSAGQGHLGTEAFF. The chain is built from TRBV30 and TRBJ1-1; 9 bases are shared with TRBD1. V trimming: 1 base; J trimming: 5 bases; junction bases outside the gene matches: 11. Germline V gives CDR1 GTSNPN, CDR2 SVGIG (reference sequence). There are 16 residues in the CDR3.

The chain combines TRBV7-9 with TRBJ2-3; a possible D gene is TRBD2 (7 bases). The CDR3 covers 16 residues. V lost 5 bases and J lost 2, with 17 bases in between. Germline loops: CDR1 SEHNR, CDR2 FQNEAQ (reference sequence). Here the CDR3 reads CASSRGGAGATDTQYF. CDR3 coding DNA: TGTGCCAGCAGCCGAGGGGGGGCGGGAGCCACAGATACGCAGTATTTT.